A single sample is the source of the 11 T cell receptor beta chains below, sequenced in a study of technical replicates of blood from several donors. Profiling relied on immunoSEQ multiplex PCR, and the TCRdb table lists in-frame clones only, not all of them. The sample includes some 11,000 clones, around 93% of them seen just once. The source material was PBMCs. Receptor source: a human donor in good health.

V gene TRBV7-3 combines with J gene TRBJ2-1; tentative D call: TRBD2 (5 bases). Per germline, CDR1 SGHTA and CDR2 FQGTGA. V was trimmed by 5 bases and J by 8 bases, leaving 16 bases between them. The CDR3 loop spans 14 amino acids. The CDR3 here is CASSQSGSAHEQFF. Written as DNA, the CDR3 is TGTGCCAGCAGCCAAAGCGGTAGCGCCCATGAGCAGTTCTTC.

This chain joins TRBV5-1 and TRBJ2-1; D gene ambiguous. This CDR3 is 13 amino acids long. Germline loops: CDR1 SGHRS, CDR2 YFSETQ. V lost 0 bases, J lost 5 bases, and 6 bases lay in between. The CDR3 DNA reads TGCGCCAGCAGCTTGGGCAGAAACAATGAGCAGTTCTTC. It is translated as CASSLGRNNEQFF. Variable domain in full (rest from reference TRBV5-1 and TRBJ2-1): KAGVTQTPRYLIKTRGQQVTLSCSPISGHRSVSWYQQTPGQGLQFLFEYFSETQRNKGNFPGRFSGRQFSNSRSEMNVSTLELGDSALYLCASSLGRNNEQFFGPGTRLTVL.

V is TRBV7-9 and J is TRBJ2-7; no definite D call. Trimming took 0 bases from V and 5 from J, leaving 11 bases between them. CDR3 length: 14 amino acids. CDR1 and CDR2 (germline): SEHNR, FQNEAQ (reference sequence). CDR3 amino acids: CASSLASQPNEQYF. The CDR3 DNA is TGTGCCAGCAGCTTAGCGTCACAGCCCAACGAGCAGTACTTC.

Only one count was recorded for this clone. The gene calls are TRBV6-5 and TRBJ1-5; 7 bases map to TRBD1. With V trimmed by 5 bases and J by 4 bases, 8 bases remained unmatched. Germline assignment: CDR1 MNHEY and CDR2 SVGAGI. The CDR3 sequence is 15 residues long. CDR3 sequence reads: CASSQIGQANQPQHF. The CDR3 nucleotides read TGTGCCAGCAGTCAAATAGGACAGGCAAATCAGCCCCAGCATTTT.

The V and J genes are TRBV7-2 and TRBJ2-7; 11 nucleotides line up with TRBD2. V was pared by 6 bases and J by 5 bases, with 9 bases of the junction left unmatched. CDR1 and CDR2 (germline): SGHTA, FQGNSA. The CDR3 totals 15 residues. The CDR3 sequence: CASSVTSGRMNEQYF. DNA for the CDR3: TGTGCCAGCAGTGTCACTAGCGGGAGAATGAACGAGCAGTACTTC.

The CDR3 DNA sequence: TGTGCCAGTAGTATCCTGGTGACTACAGATACGCAGTATTTT. Residues: CASSILVTTDTQYF. V gene TRBV19 combines with J gene TRBJ2-3; D is ambiguous. This CDR3 contains 14 residues. Trimming took 3 bases from V and 3 from J, leaving 10 bases between them. Germline-derived CDR1 and CDR2 are LNHDA and SQIVND (reference sequence).

The V call is TRBV7-6, the J call TRBJ2-1; 8 nucleotides agree with TRBD2. The CDR3 length is 17 residues. Germline loops: CDR1 SGHVS, CDR2 FNYEAQ. The V and J ends lost 0 bases and 2 bases, in that order; junction bases with no gene match: 6. The CDR3 bases are TGTGCCAGCAGCTTAGCACCCCCGGGACTAGCCTACAATGAGCAGTTCTTC. The encoded protein is CASSLAPPGLAYNEQFF.

The V gene is TRBV5-1, the J gene TRBJ1-4, with TRBD1 identical over 9 bases. V trimming: 4 bases; J trimming: 8 bases; junction bases outside the gene matches: 6. Germline CDR1 and CDR2: SGHRS and YFSETQ. There are 14 residues in the CDR3. The chain's CDR3 is CASSGGQGNEKLFF. In DNA form, the CDR3 reads TGCGCCAGCAGCGGGGGACAGGGAAACGAAAAACTGTTTTTT.

The V gene is TRBV6-1, the J gene TRBJ2-7, with D possibly being TRBD1 (6 bases). The V and J ends lost 3 bases and 0 bases respectively, with 9 bases between them. Germline V gene data show CDR1 as MNHNS and CDR2 as SASEGT. The CDR3 spans 14 residues. CDR3 bases: TGTGCCAGCAGTGAGCAGGGGAGCTCCTACGAGCAGTACTTC. This codes for CASSEQGSSYEQYF.

This clone was recorded only once. The chain links TRBV27 to TRBJ2-7, with D possibly being TRBD2 (6 bases). Germline CDR1 and CDR2: MNHEY and SMNVEV (reference sequence). V lost 5 bases and J 3 bases, leaving 14 bases between the germline ends. The CDR3 has 14 amino acids. The CDR3 region has the DNA TGTGCCAGCAGTCCCTGGGGAGGCCTCTACGAGCAGTACTTC. This translates into CASSPWGGLYEQYF.

The chain has TRBV9 and TRBJ2-7; TRBD1 aligns across 9 bases. Germline trimming cut 3 bases from V and 3 bases from J; bases unmatched to any gene: 7. The CDR3 extends over 15 amino acids. CDR1 is SGDLS, CDR2 YYNGEE, per germline. The CDR3, as DNA: TGTGCCAGCAGCGCGGGTCCGGGACAGGGCTACGAGCAGTACTTC. Translating it yields CASSAGPGQGYEQYF.